The 28 T cell receptor beta chains listed next were all sequenced from one sample in a study of blood T cells in healthy people across ages. Through a sample-barcoded 5' primer and a J-beta primer mix, a second PCR was run for 7 to 11 cycles. In TCRdb, the 5' RACE reads were re-called with MiXCR into one record per CDR3 protein. The table records about 1.6 million distinct CDR3 sequences, roughly 30% of them present only once. Sequenced input: blood. Receptor source: a woman in her 30s in good health.

This clonotype occurred a few times. V and J are TRBV12-3 or TRBV12-4 and TRBJ2-3; 7 bases map to TRBD1. The CDR3 is 14 amino acids. The ends lost 6 bases at V and 5 bases at J; junction bases unmatched: 8. The CDR3 DNA is TGTGCCAGCAGGGAGAGGACAGGAGGAGATACGCAGTATTTT. Its translation: CASRERTGGDTQYF.

Details on this clonotype: It may be a read error: a sequence one base away is much more abundant. This chain connects TRBV6-2 or TRBV6-3 to TRBJ2-5; 10 nucleotides match TRBD1. CDR3 size: 15 residues. Germline V gives CDR1 MNHEY, CDR2 SVGEGT. After removal of 6 bases from V and 11 bases from J, the junction contained 15 bases not matched to a gene. CDR3 amino acids: CASRLGQGGLNEQYF. Written as DNA, the CDR3 is TGTGCCAGCAGACTCGGACAGGGGGGTCTCAATGAGCAGTACTTC.

This clonotype was observed a few times. V is TRBV13 and J is TRBJ1-2; 8 nucleotides align to TRBD1. V gave up 2 bases and J gave up 4 bases; unmatched junction bases: 6. The CDR3 sequence is 15 residues long. Germline V lookup: CDR1 PRHDT, CDR2 FYEKMQ (reference sequence). The CDR3 DNA follows: TGTGCCAGCAGCTTAAGGGGACAGGATGGCTATGGCTACACCTTC. Amino acid sequence: CASSLRGQDGYGYTF.

V and J are TRBV13 and TRBJ2-3; tentatively, D is TRBD1 (5 bases). The ends were cut back, 4 bases at V and 3 bases at J, with 8 bases in the middle. CDR3 length: 13 residues. Per the germline V gene, CDR1 is PRHDT and CDR2 is FYEKMQ (reference sequence). CDR3 bases: TGTGCCAGCAGCTCAGGGTTTACAGATACGCAGTATTTT. Translating it yields CASSSGFTDTQYF.

The J gene is TRBJ2-1, the V gene TRBV29-1; 7 positions agree with TRBD2. This CDR3 has 15 residues. The trim removed 2 bases at V and 3 bases at J, leaving 7 bases unmatched. Germline V gene sequence: CDR1 SQVTM, CDR2 ANQGSEA. The CDR3, as DNA: TGCAGCGTTGAATCCCCTAGCGGCCACTACAATGAGCAGTTCTTC. Translated: CSVESPSGHYNEQFF.

The rearrangement joins TRBV5-1 to TRBJ2-1, with D possibly TRBD2 on 7 matching bases. V lost 1 base and J lost 2, with 13 bases in between. Germline CDR1 reads SGHRS; CDR2 reads YFSETQ. CDR3 length: 16 amino acids. The CDR3 sequence: CASSLYRAGAYNEQFF. The CDR3 DNA follows: TGCGCCAGCAGCTTGTACAGGGCGGGAGCCTACAATGAGCAGTTCTTC.

In nucleotides, the CDR3 is TGTGCCTGGAGTGCACGCGACCCGAGACAGCCCCAGCATTTT. Its translation is CAWSARDPRQPQHF. The genes are TRBV30 and TRBJ1-5, with no clear D. The germline V and J ends were trimmed by 1 base and 7 bases, with 14 bases remaining between them. In germline, CDR1 is GTSNPN, CDR2 SVGIG (reference sequence). CDR3 length equals 14 residues.

The chain couples TRBV5-1 to TRBJ1-1; no clear D gene. Germline CDR1 SGHRS, CDR2 YFSETQ. The CDR3 consists of 15 residues. V was clipped by 5 bases and J by 2 bases, with 16 bases between them. DNA for the CDR3: TGCGCCAGCAGACCCCTCTTGACCGTTAACACTGAAGCTTTCTTT. It specifies CASRPLLTVNTEAFF.

The chain combines TRBV28 with TRBJ1-2, with a tentative D call TRBD1 (6 bases). V lost 4 bases and J lost 4, with 16 bases in between. Germline CDR1 reads MDHEN; CDR2 reads SYDVKM. The CDR3 is 15 residues long. The CDR3 sequence: CASSSSTGLFYGYTF. CDR3 DNA: TGTGCCAGCAGTTCCTCGACAGGATTATTCTATGGCTACACCTTC.

The chain combines TRBV12-3 or TRBV12-4 with TRBJ1-1; the match to TRBD1 covers 7 bases. With 5 bases clipped from V and 4 bases from J, the junction kept 13 bases outside the gene matches. The CDR3 runs to 16 residues. The CDR3 DNA follows: TGTGCCAGCAGTCCCGGCGTGAGGGGGCATGGCACTGAAGCTTTCTTT. Translation gives CASSPGVRGHGTEAFF.

The chain links TRBV7-2 to TRBJ1-5; a weak D match, TRBD1 (5 bases). In germline, CDR1 is SGHTA, CDR2 FQGNSA. The CDR3 is 12 amino acids. The V end lost 6 bases, the J end lost 4 bases, and 7 bases lay between the germline ends. DNA for the CDR3: TGTGCCAGCAGGGGGACTAATCAGCCCCAGCATTTT. Amino acids: CASRGTNQPQHF.

The rearrangement links TRBV7-7 to TRBJ2-5, with unresolved D. The CDR3 is 14 amino acids. V was shortened by 2 bases and J by 2 bases, with 9 bases between the two germline ends. Germline V lookup: CDR1 SSHAT, CDR2 FNYEAQ (reference sequence). This CDR3 is CASSLTKQQETQYF. The DNA of the CDR3 is TGTGCCAGCAGCTTAACCAAACAGCAAGAGACCCAGTACTTC.

V and J are TRBV29-1 and TRBJ2-7; D assignment may be TRBD1 or TRBD2 (5 bases each). The germline V gene has CDR1 SQVTM and CDR2 ANQGSEA. V was clipped by 4 bases and J by 3 bases, with 13 bases between them. This CDR3 region has 13 residues. The CDR3 DNA reads TGCAGCGTTGGTTTGGGGGACCGCTACGAGCAGTACTTC. This encodes CSVGLGDRYEQYF.

Many counts were recorded for this clonotype. This sequence joins TRBV7-2 and TRBJ2-6, with 8 bases fitting TRBD1. Per the germline V gene, CDR1 is SGHTA and CDR2 is FQGNSA. J gave up 0 bases and V 6 bases, and 10 bases lay outside the gene matches. The CDR3 runs 18 residues. The CDR3 coding sequence is TGTGCCAGCAGGCCTGCCGCAGGGGGCGCCTCTGGGGCCAACGTCCTGACTTTC. Translated: CASRPAAGGASGANVLTF.

As for this clonotype: Its ends do not fully match the called genes, so a read error is possible. The chain has TRBV6-6 and TRBJ2-1; D possibly corresponds to TRBD2 (6 bases). The CDR3 is 16 residues long. The germline gives CDR1 MNHNY, CDR2 SVGAGI (reference sequence). The CDR3: CASGYAGGTANNEQFF. CDR3 nucleotides: TGTGCCAGCGGTTACGCGGGCGGGACCGCAAACAATGAGCAGTTCTTC.

In its sample, this clonotype was seen a few times. This rearrangement joins TRBV6-2 or TRBV6-3 to TRBJ2-7, with 9 bases that match TRBD1. After removal of 7 bases from V and 3 bases from J, the junction contained 13 bases not matched to a gene. Germline values: CDR1 MNHEY, CDR2 SVGEGT. This CDR3 has 16 residues. This CDR3 is CASIGTGRYDGYEQYF. CDR3 sequence (DNA): TGTGCCAGCATTGGGACAGGGCGCTACGATGGCTACGAGCAGTACTTC.

This chain joins TRBV7-2 and TRBJ1-1; D gene uncertain. This CDR3 has 14 amino acids. Germline V CDR1 and CDR2: SGHTA, FQGNSA. V shed 8 bases and J shed 2 bases, with 15 bases lying between them. The CDR3 is CASAKGPLNTEAFF. The CDR3 DNA is TGTGCCAGCGCGAAAGGCCCCCTTAACACTGAAGCTTTCTTT. Complete variable domain (other parts from reference TRBV7-2 and TRBJ1-1): GAGVSQSPSNKVTEKGKDVELRCDPISGHTALYWYRQSLGQGLEFLIYFQGNSAPDKSGLPSDRFSAERTGGSVSTLTIQRTQQEDSAVYLCASAKGPLNTEAFFGQGTRLTVV.

Notes on this clonotype: Its ends do not fully match the called genes, so a read error is possible. The chain carries TRBV10-3 and TRBJ2-3, with 7 bases identical to TRBD1. Per germline, CDR1 ENHRY and CDR2 SYGVKD. The CDR3 contains 12 residues. The CDR3 DNA reads TGTGCCACTGAAGGGGGCACAGGTACGCAGTATTTT. It translates to CATEGGTGTQYF.

This clonotype was recorded a few times. This sequence joins TRBV6-5 and TRBJ2-1; D unresolved. Trimming removed 2 bases at V and 10 bases at J, with 12 bases between. The germline V gene has CDR1 MNHEY and CDR2 SVGAGI. The CDR3 has 13 amino acids. Written as DNA, the CDR3 is TGTGCCAGCAGTTACCCTAAGACCGGGGAGCAGTTCTTC. Translated: CASSYPKTGEQFF.

The chain couples TRBV29-1 to TRBJ2-7; D is uncertain. CDR3 size: 16 residues. In germline, CDR1 is SQVTM, CDR2 ANQGSEA. V was shortened by 2 bases and J by 4 bases, with 21 bases between the two germline ends. The CDR3, as DNA: TGCAGCGTTGAATTTACGAAGACTGGCCCCCCGTACGAGCAGTACTTC. Translation gives CSVEFTKTGPPYEQYF.

The chain has TRBV20-1 and TRBJ2-1; TRBD2 aligns across 9 bases. Germline CDR1 reads DFQATT; CDR2 reads SNEGSKA (reference sequence). Germline trimming cut 4 bases from V and 6 bases from J; bases unmatched to any gene: 4. The CDR3 loop spans 13 amino acids. CDR3 loop: CSATAGGRNEQFF. In nucleotides, the CDR3 is TGCAGTGCTACGGCGGGGGGGCGCAATGAGCAGTTCTTC.

This clonotype was counted between two and nine times. CDR3 sequence reads: CASSESQWWEADTQYF. The CDR3 bases are TGTGCCAGCAGTGAAAGTCAGTGGTGGGAGGCAGATACGCAGTATTTT. The rearrangement links TRBV6-1 to TRBJ2-3; D perhaps matches TRBD2 (6 bases). The CDR3 sequence is 16 residues long. Looked up from germline, CDR1 is MNHNS and CDR2 is SASEGT. Trimming pared 2 bases from V and 4 bases from J, leaving 16 bases between.

This clonotype has a handful of counts. The chain recombines TRBV20-1 with TRBJ2-3; 11 positions match TRBD2. Germline V lookup: CDR1 DFQATT, CDR2 SNEGSKA (reference sequence). V lost 6 bases and J lost 4; bases outside the gene matches: 9. The CDR3 runs 15 residues. CDR3 DNA: TGCAGTGCCCTCGCTAGCGGGGGGATAGCAGATACGCAGTATTTT. It codes for CSALASGGIADTQYF.

This clonotype was detected ten times or more. The rearrangement uses TRBV20-1 and TRBJ1-5; a possible D gene is TRBD1 (5 bases). The CDR3 has 13 residues. Per germline, CDR1 DFQATT and CDR2 SNEGSKA (reference sequence). V was cut by 2 bases and J by 4 bases, with 9 bases left in between. CDR3 nucleotide sequence: TGCAGTGCTAGACCGGGGCTAAATCAGCCCCAGCATTTT. Translation: CSARPGLNQPQHF.

In the case of this clonotype: Germline is not matched at one junction end, which may reflect a read error. This chain connects TRBV2 to TRBJ2-7; D is perhaps TRBD2 (5 bases). In germline, CDR1 is SNHLY, CDR2 FYNNEI. This CDR3 region has 15 residues. The CDR3 coding sequence is TGTGCCAGCAGTGAGGACCGGGATTTCTCCTACGGGCAGTACTTC. Translation: CASSEDRDFSYGQYF. Using reference TRBV2 and TRBJ2-7 for the parts outside the CDR3, the full variable domain is EPEVTQTPSHQVTQMGQEVILRCVPISNHLYFYWYRQILGQKVEFLVSFYNNEISEKSEIFDDQFSVERPDGSNFTLKIRSTKLEDSAMYFCASSEDRDFSYGQYFGPGTRLTVT.

The V and J genes are TRBV24-1 and TRBJ2-3; tentative D call: TRBD2 (5 bases). V lost 4 bases, J lost 1 base, and 17 bases lay in between. In germline, CDR1 is KGHDR, CDR2 SFDVKD. The CDR3 consists of 17 residues. The CDR3 protein is CATSDPRGLRGTDTQYF. CDR3 in DNA: TGTGCCACCAGTGACCCTCGGGGTCTTCGAGGCACAGATACGCAGTATTTT.

A few counts support this clonotype. The chain joins TRBV6-5 to TRBJ2-1; 8 nucleotides agree with TRBD1. This CDR3 comprises 14 residues. From germline, CDR1 is MNHEY and CDR2 SVGAGI. After removal of 3 bases from V and 6 bases from J, the junction contained 4 bases not matched to a gene. CDR3 protein: CASSYFGQGNEQFF. In DNA form, the CDR3 reads TGTGCCAGCAGTTATTTTGGACAGGGCAATGAGCAGTTCTTC.

A word on this clonotype: A read error may explain this, as a much larger clone is one base away. The genes are TRBV28 and TRBJ2-1; D ambiguous. The V gene's germline CDR1 is MDHEN and CDR2 SYDVKM. V gave up 6 bases and J gave up 3 bases, with 12 bases separating them. The CDR3 loop spans 14 amino acids. The CDR3 DNA reads TGTGCCAGCAGCCCCCCGGACGGCTACAATGAGCAGTTCTTC. This translates into CASSPPDGYNEQFF.